The 28 T cell receptor beta chains presented below share a single source sample, sequenced in a study of healthy donors' naive CD4 and CD8 T cells. Starting from roughly 0.55 ug of total RNA, TCR libraries were made with linear amplification. TCRdb re-analysed the reads in MiXCR, keeping a single row per CDR3 protein. The table includes approximately 200,000 distinct CDR3 sequences, about 74% detected once. Sequencing input: naive CD4+ and CD8+ T cells sorted from blood, pooled from several donors. The receptors originated from a pool of human donors in good health; the sample pools cells from several healthy donors.

The rearrangement links TRBV27 to TRBJ2-1; TRBD2 aligns across 15 bases. From germline, CDR1 is MNHEY and CDR2 SMNVEV (reference sequence). The CDR3 totals 18 residues. V trimming: 4 bases; J trimming: 8 bases; junction bases outside the gene matches: 12. In nucleotides, the CDR3 is TGTGCCAGCAGTTCCTTCCCGCCGGGACTAGCGGGAGGAGATGAGCAGTTCTTC. Protein product: CASSSFPPGLAGGDEQFF.

This clonotype was picked up a small number of times. This CDR3 reads CATSRDLGNYGYTF. CDR3 DNA sequence: TGTGCCACCAGCAGAGATCTGGGGAACTATGGCTACACCTTC. The J gene is TRBJ1-2, the V gene TRBV15; D is unclear. Trimming stripped 0 bases from V and 2 bases from J, with 7 bases between. The CDR3 runs 14 residues. Germline CDR1 reads LNHNV; CDR2 reads YYDKDF (reference sequence).

V usage is TRBV6-5 and J usage is TRBJ1-5; TRBD1 might be the D (6 bases). Germline values: CDR1 MNHEY, CDR2 SVGAGI. This CDR3 is built from 15 residues. Trimming took 0 bases from V and 7 from J, leaving 13 bases between them. The CDR3 DNA sequence: TGTGCCAGCAGTTACTCGGCACAGGGATGGCAGCCCCAGCATTTT. Protein sequence: CASSYSAQGWQPQHF.

This chain uses TRBV29-1 with TRBJ2-1; TRBD2 agrees at 7 bases. CDR1 and CDR2 (germline): SQVTM, ANQGSEA. This CDR3 spans 11 amino acids. V shed 6 bases, J shed 7 bases, and the junction held 3 bases outside the gene matches. CDR3 DNA: TGCAGCGTGGCCGGGGGGAATGAGCAGTTCTTC. This translates into CSVAGGNEQFF.

The V call is TRBV29-1, the J call TRBJ2-1; 9 bases agree with TRBD2. Per the germline V gene, CDR1 is SQVTM and CDR2 is ANQGSEA. This CDR3 has 15 residues. V shed 6 bases, J shed 2 bases, and the junction held 8 bases outside the gene matches. CDR3 loop: CSVTISGGPYNEQFF. In DNA form, the CDR3 reads TGCAGCGTCACAATAAGCGGGGGGCCCTACAATGAGCAGTTCTTC.

V is TRBV29-1 and J is TRBJ1-2; no clear D. The CDR3 runs 16 residues. V was pared by 3 bases and J by 3 bases, with 20 bases between. Germline-derived CDR1 and CDR2 are SQVTM and ANQGSEA. CDR3 amino acids: CSVDRQYALSDYGYTF. CDR3 sequence (DNA): TGCAGCGTTGACCGTCAGTACGCTCTATCGGACTATGGCTACACCTTC.

The chain couples TRBV6-5 to TRBJ2-5; 13 bases are shared with TRBD2. Germline lookup yields CDR1 MNHEY and CDR2 SVGAGI. The CDR3 runs 15 residues. Trimming at V came to 6 bases and at J to 2 bases, leaving 3 bases not matched to a gene. Here the CDR3 reads CASRQGLAGQETQYF. The CDR3 DNA is TGTGCCAGCAGACAGGGACTAGCGGGACAAGAGACCCAGTACTTC.

In its sample, this clonotype was seen a few times. The chain carries TRBV11-2 and TRBJ2-7; no clear D gene. CDR1 is SGHAT and CDR2 is FQNNGV in the germline V gene. The CDR3 has 11 residues. Trimming left V 2 bases short and J 9 bases short, with 8 bases between. The CDR3 spells CASSLKFAQYF. The CDR3 DNA reads as TGTGCCAGCAGCTTAAAGTTCGCGCAGTACTTC.

This chain links TRBV5-4 with TRBJ2-5; 9 positions agree with TRBD2. The CDR3 runs to 15 residues. V shed 1 base and J 5 bases; nucleotides not matched to a gene: 6. Looked up from germline, CDR1 is SGHNT and CDR2 is YYREEE (reference sequence). As DNA, the CDR3 is TGTGCCAGCAGCTTGTCCCCTAGCGGGGTGGAGACCCAGTACTTC. Its translation is CASSLSPSGVETQYF.

The chain couples TRBV6-6 to TRBJ1-2, with D possibly being TRBD1 (5 bases). This CDR3 has 16 amino acids. Trimming removed 2 bases from V and 8 bases from J, with 21 bases in between. CDR1 is MNHNY and CDR2 is SVGAGI in the germline V gene (reference sequence). The CDR3 DNA reads TGTGCCAGCAGTTACCCACCCGGGACCCCAGGAGGAGGCTACACCTTC. Translating it yields CASSYPPGTPGGGYTF.

This clonotype was observed a few times. The chain links TRBV11-2 to TRBJ1-1, with TRBD1 identical over 11 bases. This CDR3 has 15 amino acids. Germline CDR1 is SGHAT and CDR2 is FQNNGV. V lost 5 bases to trimming and J lost 4 bases; unmatched junction nucleotides: 6. This chain's CDR3 is CASSPGGTGGTEAFF. Written as DNA, the CDR3 is TGTGCCAGCAGCCCCGGAGGGACAGGGGGCACTGAAGCTTTCTTT.

The chain is built from TRBV6-5 and TRBJ2-7; possibly TRBD2 for D (5 bases). Looked up from germline, CDR1 is MNHEY and CDR2 is SVGAGI. V gave up 6 bases and J gave up 0 bases, with 12 bases separating them. The CDR3 contains 14 residues. The CDR3 nucleotides read TGTGCCAGCAGACGGCATGCGGGCTCCTACGAGCAGTACTTC. It specifies CASRRHAGSYEQYF.

This clonotype was recorded a few times. This chain connects TRBV19 to TRBJ2-1, with D possibly TRBD2 on 6 matching bases. Germline CDR1 LNHDA, CDR2 SQIVND (reference sequence). The V end was cut by 2 bases, the J end by 4 bases, with 15 bases between. The CDR3 length is 16 residues. As DNA, the CDR3 is TGTGCCAGTAGTATATTGCCCCGGGGGAGTTACAATGAGCAGTTCTTC. Amino acid sequence: CASSILPRGSYNEQFF.

The chain joins TRBV13 to TRBJ2-7; TRBD2 matches at 9 bases. The CDR3 spans 15 residues. V gave up 5 bases and J gave up 0 bases; unmatched junction bases: 5. Germline loops: CDR1 PRHDT, CDR2 FYEKMQ (reference sequence). CDR3 DNA: TGTGCCAGCAGCCAACTAGCGGGTGCCTCCTACGAGCAGTACTTC. Its translation is CASSQLAGASYEQYF.

This clonotype was counted a few times. The chain joins TRBV19 to TRBJ2-3; a possible D gene is TRBD2 (5 bases). The CDR3 runs 12 residues. Germline V gene data show CDR1 as LNHDA and CDR2 as SQIVND (reference sequence). V lost 3 bases, J lost 6 bases, and 7 bases lay in between. CDR3 residues: CASSIRRDTQYF. The CDR3 coding sequence is TGTGCCAGTAGTATCCGGAGGGATACGCAGTATTTT.

This chain uses TRBV24-1 with TRBJ2-1; 9 nucleotides align to TRBD2. CDR3 length: 16 residues. Germline CDR1 KGHDR, CDR2 SFDVKD. The ends lost 4 bases at V and 5 bases at J; junction bases unmatched: 8. The CDR3 region is CATSERGTSRDNEQFF. CDR3 DNA sequence: TGTGCCACCAGTGAGCGTGGGACTAGCCGCGACAATGAGCAGTTCTTC.

The rearrangement joins TRBV29-1 to TRBJ1-1; D not certain. Germline V CDR1 and CDR2: SQVTM, ANQGSEA. The CDR3 has 13 residues. The V gene lost 1 base and the J gene lost 0 bases, with 6 bases spanning the gap. The CDR3, as DNA: TGCAGCGTTGAAGGGACCATGAACACTGAAGCTTTCTTT. Translating it yields CSVEGTMNTEAFF.

The CDR3 protein is CSVETGTSSYEQYF. CDR3 sequence (DNA): TGCAGCGTTGAAACCGGGACGTCCTCCTACGAGCAGTACTTC. This chain connects TRBV29-1 to TRBJ2-7; the D gene could be TRBD1 or TRBD2 (5 bases each). V lost 2 bases and J 0 bases, leaving 11 bases between the germline ends. Germline V gene sequence: CDR1 SQVTM, CDR2 ANQGSEA. This CDR3 spans 14 amino acids.

The genes are TRBV6-5 and TRBJ2-1, with a possible D match to TRBD1 (5 bases). There are 14 residues in the CDR3. Germline V lookup: CDR1 MNHEY, CDR2 SVGAGI. The V gene lost 4 bases and the J gene lost 9 bases, with 16 bases spanning the gap. CDR3 DNA: TGTGCCAGCAGTTTACAGCGACAGTCGGGTGAGCAGTTCTTC. Protein product: CASSLQRQSGEQFF.

The chain joins TRBV11-2 to TRBJ1-2; no clear D gene. CDR3 length: 15 amino acids. CDR1 and CDR2 (germline): SGHAT, FQNNGV. V was cut by 1 base and J by 5 bases, with 14 bases left in between. As DNA, the CDR3 is TGTGCCAGCAGCTTAGTCACCATCGCGCAGTATGGCTACACCTTC. The encoded protein is CASSLVTIAQYGYTF.

The V gene is TRBV30, the J gene TRBJ2-7, with D possibly matching TRBD1 (5 bases). Trimming took off 3 bases at V and 3 bases at J, with 15 bases between the two ends. The CDR3 consists of 14 residues. The germline V gene has CDR1 GTSNPN and CDR2 SVGIG (reference sequence). CDR3: CAWRELTDFYEQYF. As DNA, the CDR3 is TGTGCCTGGAGAGAATTGACAGACTTCTACGAGCAGTACTTC.

The rearrangement uses TRBV19 and TRBJ2-7; 13 nucleotides match TRBD2. The CDR3 consists of 15 residues. The junction had 4 bases not matched to a gene; V was cut back by 5 bases and J by 3 bases. Germline assignment: CDR1 LNHDA and CDR2 SQIVND (reference sequence). In DNA form, the CDR3 reads TGTGCCAGTAGTTCAGGGACTAGCGGGGACTACGAGCAGTACGTC. It encodes CASSSGTSGDYEQYV.

This clonotype came up a few times. The junction departs from germline at one end; a sequencing error may be responsible. This chain joins TRBV27 and TRBJ1-5; D unresolved. Germline CDR1 reads MNHEY; CDR2 reads SMNVEV (reference sequence). CDR3 length: 14 amino acids. CDR3 DNA sequence: TGTGCTAGCAGTTTATGGGGTGATGATCAGCCCCAGCATTTT. It specifies CASSLWGDDQPQHF.

The genes are TRBV5-4 and TRBJ2-5; D might be TRBD2 (6 bases). CDR1 and CDR2 from the germline V gene are SGHNT and YYREEE (reference sequence). The V and J ends lost 7 bases and 5 bases respectively, with 18 bases between them. CDR3 length: 14 amino acids. The CDR3 DNA is TGTGCCAGCTACGTTACGGGTGGGAGGGAGACCCAGTACTTC. The encoded protein is CASYVTGGRETQYF.

The chain combines TRBV6-5 with TRBJ2-7, with 8 nucleotides matching TRBD1. With 6 bases clipped from V and 4 bases from J, the junction kept 5 bases outside the gene matches. The CDR3 length is 13 residues. Germline CDR1 is MNHEY and CDR2 is SVGAGI. DNA for the CDR3: TGTGCCAGCAGCTATGGGACAGGATACGAGCAGTACTTC. It encodes CASSYGTGYEQYF.

V usage is TRBV27 and J usage is TRBJ2-3; 8 nucleotides agree with TRBD2. The CDR3 is 16 residues long. The germline gives CDR1 MNHEY, CDR2 SMNVEV (reference sequence). With V trimmed by 5 bases and J by 3 bases, 10 bases remained unmatched. CDR3 amino acids: CASSPLRVAGTDTQYF. The CDR3 DNA follows: TGTGCCAGCAGTCCCCTAAGGGTAGCGGGGACAGATACGCAGTATTTT.

In this sample, this clonotype turned up a few times. This rearrangement joins TRBV19 to TRBJ2-7; unclear D gene. V shed 3 bases and J shed 2 bases, with 8 bases lying between them. Per the germline V gene, CDR1 is LNHDA and CDR2 is SQIVND (reference sequence). The CDR3 runs to 13 residues. The CDR3 protein is CASSMALTYEQYF. The DNA for the CDR3 is TGTGCCAGTAGTATGGCACTAACCTACGAGCAGTACTTC.

The chain combines TRBV12-3 or TRBV12-4 with TRBJ2-1; 11 nucleotides agree with TRBD1. This CDR3 has 15 amino acids. The V gene end was trimmed by 6 bases and the J gene end by 6 bases; junction bases not matched to a gene: 7. CDR3 nucleotides: TGTGCCAGCAGAGCCGGGACAGGGGGTGGCAATGAGCAGTTCTTC. Translation: CASRAGTGGGNEQFF.